This TCR beta chain was identified during a study of Ad26.COV2.S vaccination and SARS-CoV-2 variants. About the research overall: Among those in the COV1001 Ad26.COV2.S trial arm was the donor. Administration of Ad26.COV2.S was intramuscular, either once or twice 56 days apart.

A remark on this clone: What it recognizes is unknown.

Sequencing was performed with immunoSEQ multiplex PCR; in TCRdb, only in-frame clones are kept and a portion is missing. This table has 350,000 to 450,000 clones, 92% appearing once. This CDR3 contains 15 residues. Trimming shortened V by 2 bases and J by 5 bases, and 16 bases separated the two germline ends. Looked up from germline, CDR1 is MDHEN and CDR2 is SYDVKM. Broader study findings: Substantial response breadth was reportedly seen for spike-specific CD8+ and CD4+ T cells after vaccination.

Treatment here: over 15 received Ad26.COV2.S at low or high dose, single or two shots; 5 received placebo; per-sample allocation not given. Material that was analyzed had been drawn on day 63 after the first vaccine or placebo injection. The sample came from a Boston adult aged 18-55 years. This chain links TRBV28 with TRBJ2-7; D may correspond to TRBD1 or TRBD2 (5 bases each). This specimen consisted of peripheral blood, obtained in a trial of Ad26.COV2.S vaccine versus placebo. The sequence was obtained from a person aged 18-60 years who received the Ad26.COV2.S COVID-19 vaccine or a placebo. CDR3 bases: TGTGCCAGCAGTTTAGTGGGGGACCCCCCCCACGAGCAGTACTTC. Protein: CASSLVGDPPHEQYF.